This T cell receptor beta chain was recovered during a study of CD8+ T cells in alopecia areata. V dropped 5 bases and J dropped 2 bases, with 10 bases sitting between them. CDR3 length equals 15 residues. CDR1 and CDR2 (germline): MGHRA, YSYEKL. Both peripheral blood and punch biopsies of lesional scalp skin were obtained from patients who had alopecia areata. TCR sequencing used cDNA made by reverse transcription of extracted RNA. Only in-frame clones appear in the TCRdb table, and some are missing; sequencing was by immunoSEQ multiplex PCR. Of 100,000 to 150,000 clones in the sample, roughly 50% were seen once.

The source is a human donor with alopecia areata. Sequencing was performed on NKG2D-low CD8+ T cells sorted from blood. The V and J genes are TRBV4-1 and TRBJ2-6, with TRBD2 as a possible D gene (6 bases). The CDR3 spells CASSGTGAGANVLTF. The CDR3 nucleotides read TGCGCCAGCAGCGGGACGGGGGCTGGGGCCAACGTCCTGACTTTC.